Listed below are T cell receptor beta chains from one sample, sequenced in a study of blood T cell repertoires in COVID-19. Produced via immunoSEQ multiplex PCR; TCRdb's table is partial and in-frame only. The sample lists 35,000 to 50,000 clones, about 86% occurring once. Sequencing input: peripheral blood. Every receptor here comes from a woman at least 80 years old with acute or convalescent COVID-19. Both conserved end residues are part of each CDR3. A D gene is named only where the DNA matches it firmly. Some rows have no size entry. The others give once, few or many, or a class for an expanded clone.

clone size | J gene | V gene | D gene | CDR3 protein | CDR3 DNA
NA | TRBJ1-1 | TRBV7-9 | TRBD1 | CASSPGTGGNTEAFF | TGTGCCAGCAGCCCGGGGACAGGGGGGAACACTGAAGCTTTCTTT
NA | TRBJ2-1 | TRBV4-1 | TRBD2 | CASSQEVAGGLDEQFF | TGCGCCAGCAGCCAAGAAGTAGCGGGGGGGCTCGATGAGCAGTTCTTC
NA | TRBJ1-3 | TRBV19 | NA | CASTQRAGSGNTIYF | TGTGCCAGTACCCAACGCGCAGGCTCTGGAAACACCATATATTTT
few | TRBJ2-7 | TRBV7-9 | TRBD2 | CASSQYSSGDSYEQYF | TGTGCCAGCAGCCAGTATTCTAGCGGGGATTCCTACGAGCAGTACTTC
once | TRBJ1-1 | TRBV5-1 | NA | CASSSKTGEAFF | TGCGCCAGCAGCTCGAAAACAGGTGAAGCTTTCTTT
once | TRBJ2-5 | TRBV7-9 | NA | CASIGLNNQETQYF | TGTGCCAGCATCGGACTGAACAACCAAGAGACCCAGTACTTC
NA | TRBJ1-1 | TRBV7-2 | NA | CASSLAGQSLNTEAFF | TGTGCCAGCAGCTTAGCCGGACAGAGCTTGAACACTGAAGCTTTCTTT
once | TRBJ2-7 | TRBV7-9 | NA | CASSPGVSYEQYF | TGTGCCAGCAGCCCCGGGGTCTCCTACGAGCAGTACTTC
NA | TRBJ2-2 | TRBV2 | TRBD1 | CASSRGQGNTGELFF | TGTGCCAGCAGTAGGGGACAGGGTAACACCGGGGAGCTGTTTTTT
NA | TRBJ1-4 | TRBV7-8 | NA | CASSSRPREKLFF | TGTGCCAGCTCATCCCGGCCTAGGGAAAAACTGTTTTTT
NA | TRBJ2-5 | TRBV11-1 | TRBD2 | CASSLGPSGAKETQYF | TGTGCCAGCAGCTTAGGCCCTAGCGGGGCTAAAGAGACCCAGTACTTC
NA | TRBJ1-1 | TRBV24-1 | NA | CATSVRAVNTEAFF | TGTGCCACCAGTGTGAGGGCTGTGAACACTGAAGCTTTCTTT
NA | TRBJ1-2 | TRBV5-1 | NA | CASSLGQGGYTF | TGCGCCAGCAGCTTGGGGCAGGGTGGCTACACCTTC
few | TRBJ2-7 | TRBV21-1 | NA | CASTCKGGQTYEQYF | TGTGCCAGCACCTGTAAAGGGGGCCAGACTTACGAGCAGTACTTC